These 15 T cell receptor beta chains originate from one sample sequenced in a study of blood T cell repertoires in COVID-19. The table came from immunoSEQ multiplex PCR; TCRdb's copy has only in-frame clones and leaves some out. The data contain some 220,000 clones, almost 85% of them singletons. The source material was peripheral blood. The source of these receptors is an older woman with COVID-19, enrolled during active disease.

This chain joins TRBV29-1 and TRBJ1-1, with a weak D call TRBD1 (6 bases). Germline V lookup: CDR1 SQVTM, CDR2 ANQGSEA. The CDR3 is 13 amino acids. V dropped 6 bases and J dropped 2 bases, with 13 bases sitting between them. The CDR3 DNA is TGCAGCGTGGGGGGGGCCAGTAACACTGAAGCTTTCTTT. Translated, it gives CSVGGASNTEAFF.

The chain joins TRBV6-5 to TRBJ1-2; the match to TRBD1 covers 12 bases. The length of the CDR3 is 15 residues. Germline lookup yields CDR1 MNHEY and CDR2 SVGAGI. The junction had 5 bases not matched to a gene; V was cut back by 2 bases and J by 7 bases. CDR3 nucleotide sequence: TGTGCCAGCAGTTACACGGGACAGGGGGCGTTTGGCTACACCTTC. Residues: CASSYTGQGAFGYTF.

The V gene is TRBV3-1 (or the pseudogene TRBV3-2), the J gene TRBJ2-6, with D unresolved. The CDR3 covers 16 residues. The germline CDR1 and CDR2 sequences are LGHDT and YNNKEL (reference sequence). V gave up 2 bases and J gave up 0 bases, with 8 bases separating them. The CDR3: CASSQLRSSGANVLTF. In DNA form, the CDR3 reads TGTGCCAGCAGCCAACTCCGGTCCTCTGGGGCCAACGTCCTGACTTTC.

The chain employs TRBV24-1 and TRBJ1-2; D not resolved. The length of the CDR3 is 15 residues. V lost 3 bases to trimming and J lost 4 bases, with 14 bases between them. CDR1 KGHDR and CDR2 SFDVKD come from the germline V gene. The CDR3 sequence is CATSDPRGVAYGYTF. The CDR3 coding sequence is TGTGCCACCAGTGATCCCCGAGGAGTTGCCTATGGCTACACCTTC.

CDR3 nucleotides: TGTGCCAGCTCACTGATGGGGACAGTAGATGATGGCTACACCTTC. Translation: CASSLMGTVDDGYTF. V is TRBV18 and J is TRBJ1-2; 7 bases align to TRBD1. Germline V gene data show CDR1 as KGHSH and CDR2 as LQKENI. This CDR3 comprises 15 residues. V was pared by 4 bases and J by 6 bases, with 11 bases of the junction left unmatched.

The J gene is TRBJ1-1, the V gene TRBV9, with D unresolved. Germline loops: CDR1 SGDLS, CDR2 YYNGEE. V was shortened by 3 bases and J by 1 base, with 13 bases between the two germline ends. The CDR3 covers 15 residues. CDR3: CASSGVAGRNTEAFF. The CDR3 region has the DNA TGTGCCAGCAGCGGGGTGGCGGGCAGGAACACTGAAGCTTTCTTT.

The rearrangement links TRBV11-2 to TRBJ2-1, with D possibly TRBD2 on 6 matching bases. The germline V gene has CDR1 SGHAT and CDR2 FQNNGV. The CDR3 sequence is 15 residues long. V shed 0 bases and J shed 3 bases, with 9 bases lying between them. The DNA of the CDR3 is TGTGCCAGCAGCTTAGATACAGCGGGCTACAATGAGCAGTTCTTC. Translated, it gives CASSLDTAGYNEQFF.

This chain links TRBV5-1 with TRBJ2-7, with TRBD1 identical over 9 bases. The CDR3 is 15 amino acids. V lost 4 bases and J lost 4; bases outside the gene matches: 9. The V gene's germline CDR1 is SGHRS and CDR2 YFSETQ. In nucleotides, the CDR3 is TGCGCCAGCAGCCTGATCCCGGGACAGGGTTACGAGCAGTACTTC. Protein sequence: CASSLIPGQGYEQYF.

The chain combines TRBV25-1 with TRBJ2-1, with 8 bases that match TRBD2. The CDR3 sequence is 15 residues long. V lost 4 bases to trimming and J lost 2 bases; unmatched junction nucleotides: 4. CDR1 and CDR2 (germline): MGHDK, SYGVNS. CDR3 in amino acids: CASSGGTRPYNEQFF. CDR3 nucleotides: TGTGCCAGCAGTGGAGGGACTAGGCCCTACAATGAGCAGTTCTTC.

V gene TRBV10-1 combines with J gene TRBJ1-1; the match to TRBD1 covers 9 bases. V trimming: 6 bases; J trimming: 1 base; junction bases outside the gene matches: 3. The CDR3 runs to 14 residues. Germline loops: CDR1 WNHNN, CDR2 SYGVQD (reference sequence). The CDR3 spells CASRGQGWNTEAFF. Written as DNA, the CDR3 is TGCGCCAGCAGGGGACAGGGATGGAACACTGAAGCTTTCTTT.

J is TRBJ1-1 and V is TRBV29-1; D unclear. The V and J ends lost 0 bases and 1 base respectively, with 9 bases between them. Germline V CDR1 and CDR2: SQVTM, ANQGSEA. CDR3 length: 14 residues. CDR3 in DNA: TGCAGCGTTGAAGATTCGAACAGGAACACTGAAGCTTTCTTT. This translates into CSVEDSNRNTEAFF. Complete variable domain (other parts from reference TRBV29-1 and TRBJ1-1): SAVISQKPSRDICQRGTSLTIQCQVDSQVTMMFWYRQQPGQSLTLIATANQGSEATYESGFVIDKFPISRPNLTFSTLTVSNMSPEDSSIYLCSVEDSNRNTEAFFGQGTRLTVV.

The CDR3 here is CASRGRFRGAIYNEQFF. The DNA of the CDR3 is TGTGCCAGTAGGGGCCGGTTCCGGGGGGCTATCTACAATGAGCAGTTCTTC. The chain carries TRBV19 and TRBJ2-1, with a possible D match to TRBD2 (7 bases). CDR1 is LNHDA, CDR2 SQIVND, per germline (reference sequence). The V gene lost 6 bases and the J gene lost 3 bases, with 21 bases spanning the gap. The CDR3 spans 17 residues.

The chain links TRBV7-6 to TRBJ1-4, with D tentatively TRBD1 (5 bases). Germline values: CDR1 SGHVS, CDR2 FNYEAQ. Trimming took 0 bases from V and 7 from J, leaving 12 bases between them. The CDR3 runs to 15 residues. The CDR3 DNA is TGTGCCAGCAGCTTAGCAACGGGGAGGGGTGAAAAACTGTTTTTT. It encodes CASSLATGRGEKLFF.

The chain uses TRBV10-3 and TRBJ1-2; possibly TRBD1 for D (6 bases). The CDR3 runs to 13 residues. Trimming took 4 bases from V and 2 from J, leaving 8 bases between them. The germline V gene has CDR1 ENHRY and CDR2 SYGVKD. The CDR3 coding sequence is TGTGCCATCAGTGGGGGGCAGAACTATGGCTACACCTTC. Translating gives CAISGGQNYGYTF.

The V call is TRBV27, the J call TRBJ2-7; maybe TRBD1 (7 bases). Trimming shortened V by 6 bases and J by 4 bases, and 22 bases separated the two germline ends. Per germline, CDR1 MNHEY and CDR2 SMNVEV (reference sequence). This CDR3 region has 16 residues. In DNA form, the CDR3 reads TGTGCCAGCAGCTTCACCGCAGAGGGGGCGGGATACGAGCAGTACTTC. It specifies CASSFTAEGAGYEQYF.